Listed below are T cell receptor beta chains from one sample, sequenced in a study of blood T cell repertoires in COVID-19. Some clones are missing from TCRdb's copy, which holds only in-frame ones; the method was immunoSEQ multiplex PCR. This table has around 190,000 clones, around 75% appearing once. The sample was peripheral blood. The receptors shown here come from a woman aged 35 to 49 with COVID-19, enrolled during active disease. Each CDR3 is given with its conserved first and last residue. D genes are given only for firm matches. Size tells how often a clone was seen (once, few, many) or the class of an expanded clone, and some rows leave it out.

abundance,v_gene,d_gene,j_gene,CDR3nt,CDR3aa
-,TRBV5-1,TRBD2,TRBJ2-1,TGCGCCAGCAGCTTGGGTTCTAGCGGAGGCTACAATGAGCAGTTCTTC,CASSLGSSGGYNEQFF
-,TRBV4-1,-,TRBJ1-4,TGCGCCAGCAGCCTAAGATCCTCCGGGGTCAATGAAAAACTGTTTTTT,CASSLRSSGVNEKLFF
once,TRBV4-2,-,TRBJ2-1,TGTGCCAGCAGCCAAGCCGCGGGGAGGTCCTACAATGAGCAGTTCTTC,CASSQAAGRSYNEQFF
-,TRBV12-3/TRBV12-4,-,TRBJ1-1,TGTGCCAGCAATATTGGACAGTTCACTGAAGCTTTCTTT,CASNIGQFTEAFF
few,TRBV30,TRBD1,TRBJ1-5,TGTGCCTGGAACCAGGGGGCGCGAGATCAGCCCCAGCATTTT,CAWNQGARDQPQHF
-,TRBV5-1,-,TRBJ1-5,TGCGCCAGCAGCTTAGGGGGAGTGGGTCAGCCCCAGCATTTT,CASSLGGVGQPQHF
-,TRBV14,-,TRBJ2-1,TGTGCCAGCAGCCAAGAGATGGGGTTGGGGGGGCGTGAGCAGTTCTTC,CASSQEMGLGGREQFF
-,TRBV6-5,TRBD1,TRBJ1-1,TGTGCCAGCAGTCGGGGGGGCAGGGGGGACACTGAAGCTTTCTTT,CASSRGGRGDTEAFF
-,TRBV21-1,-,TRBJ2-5,TGTGCCAGCAGCAATGGATGGGCGGACAGGGTCGAAAAGACCCAGTACTTC,CASSNGWADRVEKTQYF
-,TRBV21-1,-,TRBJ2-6,TGTGCCAGCAAGGCAGGGGTTTCGGGGGCCAACGTCCTGACTTTC,CASKAGVSGANVLTF
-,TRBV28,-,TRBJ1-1,TGTGCCAGCAGTTTATCAGGGGACACTGAAGCTTTCTTT,CASSLSGDTEAFF
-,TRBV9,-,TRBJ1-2,TGTGCCAGCAGCGTAGGGGCAGGCTTACCACACTATGGCTACACCTTC,CASSVGAGLPHYGYTF
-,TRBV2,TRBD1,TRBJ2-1,TGTGCCAGCAGTCAAAATACCGTTAGACAGGGAAGTGAGCAGTTCTTC,CASSQNTVRQGSEQFF
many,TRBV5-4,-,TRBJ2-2,TGTGCCAGCAGCCGCGTTTCAACCGGGGAGCTGTTTTTT,CASSRVSTGELFF
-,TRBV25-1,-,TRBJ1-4,TGTGCCAGCAGGGCCCCTAGCAATGAAAAACTGTTTTTT,CASRAPSNEKLFF
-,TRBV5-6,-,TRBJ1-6,TGTGCCAGCAGCTTGGAGGCAGGGGTGAGGAGTTATTCACCCCTCCACTTT,CASSLEAGVRSYSPLHF
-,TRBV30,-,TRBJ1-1,TGTGCCTGGAGTGTACGATCGGTGAACACTGAAGCTTTCTTT,CAWSVRSVNTEAFF